This T cell receptor (beta chain) was observed in a study of cytomegalovirus exposure and HLA in healthy donors. Findings and caveats of the study: According to reports, the classifier identified cytomegalovirus status with high specificity and sensitivity.

For this clone: Its antigen is unknown.

Primers for the PCR totalled 60 Vbeta and 13 Jbeta. Libraries were prepared by immunoSEQ multiplex PCR; TCRdb keeps only in-frame clonotypes and omits some of them. Of some 71,000 clones listed, about 70% are singletons. Trimming shortened V by 0 bases and J by 11 bases, and 14 bases separated the two germline ends. Germline CDR1 reads SGHRS; CDR2 reads YFSETQ. This CDR3 has 13 residues. The source material was PBMCs. The chain carries TRBV5-1 and TRBJ1-1; unclear D gene. The TCR sequence derives from a young man in good health and CMV-seronegative. This CDR3 is CASSLGAAREAFF. The DNA of the CDR3 is TGCGCCAGCAGCTTGGGTGCAGCCCGGGAGGCTTTCTTT.